This TCR beta chain came from a study of blood T cell repertoires in COVID-19. Per the original methods: Quantification of nucleated cells was approximated via reference gene primer amplification. Measured with immunoSEQ multiplex PCR; TCRdb has only the in-frame clones, and not every one. That table gives V, J and clone size, and the DNA gave D and trimming. The sample yields roughly 60,000 clones, approximately 86% seen once. This clone was seen only once. The V gene lost 4 bases and the J gene lost 0 bases, with 13 bases spanning the gap. Per germline, CDR1 MNHEY and CDR2 SVGEGT. The CDR3 covers 15 residues.

This TCR derives from a man in his 70s with acute or convalescent COVID-19. Sequencing was done on a sample of peripheral blood. V is TRBV6-2 or TRBV6-3 and J is TRBJ2-7; D possibly corresponds to TRBD2 (6 bases). In nucleotides, the CDR3 is TGTGCCAGCAGTTCCGGGACTCCCCACTCCTACGAGCAGTACTTC. It codes for CASSSGTPHSYEQYF.